This T cell receptor (beta chain) is from a study of shared clonotypes between healthy human individuals. Trimming removed 5 bases from V and 4 bases from J, with 19 bases in between. The CDR3 has 16 amino acids. Germline CDR1 is MNHNY and CDR2 is SVGAGI (reference sequence). The repertoire was sequenced with immunoSEQ multiplex PCR; TCRdb's copy has only in-frame clones and lacks some. The sample lists more than 2,000,000 clones; approximately 95% were seen once. Sequenced material: naive CD4+ T cells from PBMCs. Subset indicated: CD45RA+ positively selected. V usage is TRBV6-6 and J usage is TRBJ2-3; D not resolved. This clonotype originated in a man aged 18 to 30 in good health. Some clones in this sample may be carry-over from other donors' samples. CDR3: CASSPLPGLKADTQYF. CDR3 DNA sequence: TGTGCCAGCAGTCCACTACCGGGTCTTAAGGCAGATACGCAGTATTTT.